This TCR beta chain was identified in a study of T cell changes during pregnancy in multiple sclerosis (dated by TCRdb to the late 2010s). Turning to the overall study: The study examined how the T cell repertoire changed over the course of pregnancy in women with multiple sclerosis.

For this clone: The target of this receptor is not known. No base qualities exist here, and no much larger clone lies one base off it.

Receptor libraries were prepared by the immunoSEQ multiplex PCR assay. The immuneACCESS repertoire file appears here via TCRdb, limited to in-frame rearrangements. These files lack a portion of the clones; in checked studies, under half of the deficit traces to unresolved V genes, and the cause of the others is not known. Across this sample there are around 69,000 clones, with less than 95% seen only once. Around 2.1% of the sample is taken by the ten largest. The CDR3 holds 15 amino acids from the cysteine to the phenylalanine. Only the CDR3 DNA is retained, 45 bases long and in frame from the first base. In the germline V gene, CDR1 corresponds to SGHVS and CDR2 to FNYEAQ. V sheds 2 bases and J sheds 5 bases, leaving 15 bases between their ends.

The rearrangement combines TRBV7-6 with TRBJ1-1; no confident D gene assignment can be made. Sequencing used peripheral blood, obtained in the second trimester of pregnancy. The sequence came from a female donor in good health, enrolled as a control in a pregnancy study. The DNA reads as follows: TGTGCCAGCAGCTTAACCCAAGGGAGTGCGACTGAAGCTTTCTTT. This is translated as CASSLTQGSATEAFF.